Sequencing of this T cell receptor (beta chain) was carried out in a study of blood T cell repertoires in COVID-19. Study details: Researchers got acute and convalescent COVID-19 samples from the United States, Italy and Spain. Sources were T cells, B-cell-depleted T cells, or PBMCs; the material itself was cDNA or gDNA.

Germline V gene lookup returns CDR1 SGHAT and CDR2 FQNNGV. CDR3 length: 13 amino acids. The V gene lost 5 bases and the J gene lost 8 bases, with 15 bases spanning the gap. As originally analysed: Amplification of reference gene primers provided the estimated nucleated cell counts. Only in-frame clones appear in the TCRdb table, and some are missing; sequencing was by immunoSEQ multiplex PCR. Clone size and V and J calls were adopted from that table, with D and trimming inferred from the DNA. The data show fewer than 350,000 clones, 70% to 90% seen once. The sequence was collected from a woman aged 25-40 years who had recovered from COVID-19. This sequence joins TRBV11-2 and TRBJ1-2, with TRBD1 as a possible D gene (6 bases). The sample taken for sequencing was peripheral blood. CDR3: CASSPGGGHGYTF. CDR3 bases: TGTGCCAGCAGCCCCGGCGGGGGGCACGGCTACACCTTC.